The 9 T cell receptor beta chains presented below share a single source sample, sequenced in a study of T cell responses to AZD1222 COVID-19 vaccine. Method: immunoSEQ multiplex PCR; TCRdb's copy keeps in-frame clones and lacks some. The table has approximately 150,000 clones, approximately 91% seen once; the top ten hold approximately 5.1%. Sequences were derived from peripheral blood, sampled 28 days after the second dose of the MenACWY control vaccine. These receptors were collected from an adult who received the MenACWY meningococcal vaccine as a control.

This clone appeared a single time. The V call is TRBV5-5, the J call TRBJ1-1; D not certain. V lost 2 bases to trimming and J lost 1 base, with 12 bases between them. CDR1 and CDR2 from the germline V gene are SGHKS and YYEKEE (reference sequence). The CDR3 is 15 residues long. CDR3 sequence (DNA): TGTGCCAGCAGCTTTCTTTCGGGAAAGAACACTGAAGCTTTCTTT. It yields the protein CASSFLSGKNTEAFF.

The chain links TRBV27 to TRBJ2-7; a possible D gene is TRBD2 (6 bases). This CDR3 is 17 amino acids long. Germline assignment: CDR1 MNHEY and CDR2 SMNVEV (reference sequence). V lost 2 bases and J lost 1, with 18 bases in between. CDR3 sequence reads: CASSLLWGGTGSYEQYF. The CDR3 bases are TGTGCCAGCAGTTTACTTTGGGGTGGGACTGGGTCCTACGAGCAGTACTTC.

For the CDR3, the DNA is TGTGCCAGCACTCCCCCGGGACGGTCGAATTCACCCCTCCACTTT. It encodes CASTPPGRSNSPLHF. The V gene is TRBV28, the J gene TRBJ1-6, with D perhaps TRBD1 (5 bases). The CDR3 spans 15 residues. Trimming cost V 7 bases and J 7 bases, with 17 bases left between them. From germline, CDR1 is MDHEN and CDR2 SYDVKM.

The chain carries TRBV20-1 and TRBJ2-7, with 9 bases fitting TRBD1. V lost 3 bases, J lost 2 bases, and 5 bases stayed unmatched. The CDR3 covers 14 residues. Germline V gene sequence: CDR1 DFQATT, CDR2 SNEGSKA (reference sequence). CDR3 in amino acids: CSASRGQGAYEQYF. In DNA form, the CDR3 reads TGCAGTGCTAGTCGGGGACAGGGTGCCTACGAGCAGTACTTC.

The V and J genes are TRBV18 and TRBJ1-2, with D maybe TRBD1 (6 bases). The CDR3 covers 14 residues. The germline gives CDR1 KGHSH, CDR2 LQKENI. V shed 2 bases and J shed 1 base, with 8 bases lying between them. In nucleotides, the CDR3 is TGTGCCAGCTCACCAGGGGGCGATAACTATGGCTACACCTTC. Its protein product is CASSPGGDNYGYTF.

The chain is built from TRBV6-6 and TRBJ2-7; D is possibly TRBD1 (5 bases). The CDR3 is made up of 16 amino acids. V shed 0 bases and J shed 2 bases, with 14 bases lying between them. The germline V gene encodes CDR1 MNHNY and CDR2 SVGAGI (reference sequence). The CDR3 loop reads CASSYSKVQGPYEQYF. The DNA for the CDR3 is TGTGCCAGCAGTTACTCGAAGGTCCAGGGCCCCTACGAGCAGTACTTC.

Turning to this clone: This likely comes from a read error, as the CDR3 has no conserved phenylalanine or tryptophan at its end. It is unclear where the CDR3 begins or ends on the DNA, so no DNA is shown, and the CDR3 is as TCRdb lists it. V usage is TRBV28 and J usage is TRBJ2-3; the table's TRBD2 call for D was not verified on the DNA. The germline gives CDR1 MDHEN, CDR2 SYDVKM. The CDR3 spans 12 amino acids, including both terminal residues. CDR3 sequence: CASSLPGTRPLI.

The gene calls are TRBV4-1 and TRBJ2-5, with D possibly matching TRBD2 (5 bases). Trimming took 2 bases from V and 2 from J, leaving 15 bases between them. The germline gives CDR1 MGHRA, CDR2 YSYEKL. This CDR3 is 16 amino acids long. The CDR3 protein is CASSQSTRGRQETQYF. The CDR3, as DNA: TGCGCCAGCAGCCAATCCACCCGGGGTCGGCAAGAGACCCAGTACTTC.

This chain uses TRBV5-1 with TRBJ1-1; possibly TRBD1 for D (5 bases). Germline assignment: CDR1 SGHRS and CDR2 YFSETQ. The CDR3 loop spans 14 amino acids. The V gene lost 0 bases and the J gene lost 5 bases, with 11 bases spanning the gap. The CDR3 reads CASSLEGSVTEAFF. DNA for the CDR3: TGCGCCAGCAGCTTGGAGGGGAGCGTGACTGAAGCTTTCTTT.